This T cell receptor (beta chain) was captured by sequencing in a study of CD8 T cells in ankylosing spondylitis. This clonotype came up a few times. Its cognate antigen is unknown. This CDR3 contains 15 residues. V was pared by 3 bases and J by 1 base, with 13 bases between. The germline gives CDR1 DFQATT, CDR2 SNEGSKA (reference sequence). Study outcomes and limitations: Characteristic of ankylosing spondylitis blood, it appeared, was a TCR beta motif comprising fewer than 10 highly homologous variants.

MiXCR, run by TCRdb on the 5' RACE reads, gives a single entry per CDR3 protein. The sample yields around 770,000 distinct CDR3 sequences, around a fifth seen once. Sequenced input: blood, either unsorted or a sorted T cell fraction (not recorded which). This clonotype was obtained from a male donor with ankylosing spondylitis. This sequence joins TRBV20-1 and TRBJ2-4; the D is unclear. CDR3 nucleotide sequence: TGCAGTGCTAGTGCAGAAGTTACCGCCAAAAACATTCAGTACTTC. Translated, it gives CSASAEVTAKNIQYF.